This TCR beta chain was documented in a study of cytotoxic CD8 clonotypes in ibrutinib-treated CLL. As for the study in general: Of the patients, 10 to 12 were relapsed/refractory, about 15 treatment-naive and 17 to 18 IGHV unmutated. An average of around 260,000 productive templates and approximately 91,000 productive rearrangements was obtained per sample. Study observations and caveats: Contraction or stability on treatment was seen for public clonotypes, which were uncommon.

This clone appeared a few times. No antigen is known for it. Germline CDR1 SNHLY, CDR2 FYNNEI. Trimming removed 6 bases from V and 7 bases from J, with 18 bases in between. The CDR3 totals 15 residues. Using immunoSEQ multiplex PCR, the repertoire was profiled, and TCRdb retains in-frame clones only, with some absent. The sample lists 43,000 or so clones; just over 65% were seen once. The chain joins TRBV2 to TRBJ2-2, with D perhaps being TRBD1 or TRBD2 (5 bases each). This clonotype was sampled from a human donor with chronic lymphocytic leukemia. Specimen: PBMCs, collected after 24 months of ibrutinib treatment. Here the CDR3 reads CASRPLRGRSGELFF. The CDR3 nucleotides are TGTGCCAGCAGGCCCCTGAGGGGAAGGAGCGGGGAGCTGTTTTTT.